This T cell receptor beta chain emerged from a study of memory CD4+ T cells and cytomegalovirus serostatus. Only in-frame clones appear in the TCRdb table, and some are missing; sequencing was by immunoSEQ multiplex PCR. The data show approximately 40,000 clones, over 65% seen once. This CDR3 comprises 15 residues. The V gene end was trimmed by 6 bases and the J gene end by 2 bases; junction bases not matched to a gene: 7. The germline V gene encodes CDR1 MNHNS and CDR2 SASEGT. Single viable CD3+CD4+CD8-CD45RO+ cells were sorted as the memory CD4+ T cells. V usage is TRBV6-1 and J usage is TRBJ2-7; 10 nucleotides agree with TRBD2. The clonotype originates from an adult in good health and CMV-seronegative. Sequencing was carried out using memory CD4+ T cells from blood. CDR3 in amino acids: CASSLGLAETYEQYF. In DNA form, the CDR3 reads TGTGCCAGCAGCTTAGGACTAGCGGAGACCTACGAGCAGTACTTC.